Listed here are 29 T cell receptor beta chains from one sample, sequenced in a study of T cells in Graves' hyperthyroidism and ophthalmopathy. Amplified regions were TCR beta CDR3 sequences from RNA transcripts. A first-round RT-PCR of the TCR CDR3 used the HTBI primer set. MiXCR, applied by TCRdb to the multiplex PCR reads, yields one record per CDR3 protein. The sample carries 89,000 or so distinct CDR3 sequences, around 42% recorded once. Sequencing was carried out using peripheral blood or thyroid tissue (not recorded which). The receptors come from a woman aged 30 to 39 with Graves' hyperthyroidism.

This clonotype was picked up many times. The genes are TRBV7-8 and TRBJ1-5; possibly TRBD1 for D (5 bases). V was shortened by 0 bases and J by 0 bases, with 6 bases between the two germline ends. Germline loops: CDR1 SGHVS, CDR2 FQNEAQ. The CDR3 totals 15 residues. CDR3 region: CASSLAGTSNQPQHF. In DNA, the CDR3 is TGTGCCAGCAGCTTAGCGGGGACTAGCAATCAGCCCCAGCATTTT.

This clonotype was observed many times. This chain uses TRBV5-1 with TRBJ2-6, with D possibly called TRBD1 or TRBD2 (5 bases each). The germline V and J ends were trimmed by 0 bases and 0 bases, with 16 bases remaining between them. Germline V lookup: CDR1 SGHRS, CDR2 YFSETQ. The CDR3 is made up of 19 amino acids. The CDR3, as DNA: TGCGCCAGCAGCTTGGGCTGGGGGATAGGCTTCTCTGGGGCCAACGTCCTGACTTTC. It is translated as CASSLGWGIGFSGANVLTF.

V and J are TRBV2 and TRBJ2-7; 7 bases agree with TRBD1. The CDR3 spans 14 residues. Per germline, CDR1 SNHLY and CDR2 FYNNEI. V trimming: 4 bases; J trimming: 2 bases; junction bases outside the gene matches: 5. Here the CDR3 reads CASSATGFPYEQYF. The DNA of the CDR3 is TGTGCCAGCAGTGCGACAGGGTTCCCCTACGAGCAGTACTTC. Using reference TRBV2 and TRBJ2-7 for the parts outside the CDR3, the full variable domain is EPEVTQTPSHQVTQMGQEVILRCVPISNHLYFYWYRQILGQKVEFLVSFYNNEISEKSEIFDDQFSVERPDGSNFTLKIRSTKLEDSAMYFCASSATGFPYEQYFGPGTRLTVT.

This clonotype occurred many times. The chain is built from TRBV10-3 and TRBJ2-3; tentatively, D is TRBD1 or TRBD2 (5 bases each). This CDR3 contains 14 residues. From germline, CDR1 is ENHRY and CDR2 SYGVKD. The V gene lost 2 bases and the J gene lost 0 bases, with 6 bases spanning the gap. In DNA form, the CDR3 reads TGTGCCATCAGTGAGGGGGGAAGCACAGATACGCAGTATTTT. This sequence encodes CAISEGGSTDTQYF.

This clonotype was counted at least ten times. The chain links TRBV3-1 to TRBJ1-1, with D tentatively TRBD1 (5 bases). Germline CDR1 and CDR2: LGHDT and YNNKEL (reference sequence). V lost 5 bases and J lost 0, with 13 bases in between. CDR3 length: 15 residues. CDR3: CASSSLTDMNTEAFF. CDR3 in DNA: TGTGCCAGCAGCTCCCTGACAGATATGAACACTGAAGCTTTCTTT.

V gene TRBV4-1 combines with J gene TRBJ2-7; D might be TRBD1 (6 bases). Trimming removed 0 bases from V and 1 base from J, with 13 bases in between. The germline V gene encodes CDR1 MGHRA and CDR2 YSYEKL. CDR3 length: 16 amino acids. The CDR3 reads CASSQDTTGSSYEQYF. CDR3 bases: TGCGCCAGCAGCCAAGATACCACAGGGAGTTCCTACGAGCAGTACTTC.

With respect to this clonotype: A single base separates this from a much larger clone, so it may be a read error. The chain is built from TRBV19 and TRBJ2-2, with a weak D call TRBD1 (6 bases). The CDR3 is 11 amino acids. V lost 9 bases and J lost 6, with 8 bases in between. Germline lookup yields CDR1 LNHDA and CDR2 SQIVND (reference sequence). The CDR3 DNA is TGTGCCAGCCAGGGGCCCGGGGAGCTGTTTTTT. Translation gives CASQGPGELFF. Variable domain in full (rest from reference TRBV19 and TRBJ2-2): DGGITQSPKYLFRKEGQNVTLSCEQNLNHDAMYWYRQDPGQGLRLIYYSQIVNDFQKGDIAEGYSVSREKKESFPLTVTSAQKNPTAFYLCASQGPGELFFGEGSRLTVL.

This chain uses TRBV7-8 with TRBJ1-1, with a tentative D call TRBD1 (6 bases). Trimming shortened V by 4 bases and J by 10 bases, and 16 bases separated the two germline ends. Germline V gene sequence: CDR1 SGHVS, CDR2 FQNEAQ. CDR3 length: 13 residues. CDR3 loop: CASSSPVGAGAFF. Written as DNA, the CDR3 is TGTGCCAGCAGCTCACCCGTGGGGGCAGGAGCTTTCTTT.

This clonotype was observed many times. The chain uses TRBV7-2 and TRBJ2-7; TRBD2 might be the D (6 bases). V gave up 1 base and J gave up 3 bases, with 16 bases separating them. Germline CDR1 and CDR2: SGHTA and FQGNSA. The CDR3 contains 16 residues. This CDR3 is CASSLERPGTFYEQYF. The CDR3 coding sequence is TGTGCCAGCAGCTTAGAGCGTCCCGGGACTTTCTACGAGCAGTACTTC.

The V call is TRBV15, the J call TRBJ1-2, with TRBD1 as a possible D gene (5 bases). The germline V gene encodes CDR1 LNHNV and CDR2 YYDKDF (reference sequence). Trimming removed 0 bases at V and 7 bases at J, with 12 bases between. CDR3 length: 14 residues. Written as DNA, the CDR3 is TGTGCCACCAGCAGAGATGGGGGGAGGGGTGGCTACACCTTC. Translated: CATSRDGGRGGYTF.

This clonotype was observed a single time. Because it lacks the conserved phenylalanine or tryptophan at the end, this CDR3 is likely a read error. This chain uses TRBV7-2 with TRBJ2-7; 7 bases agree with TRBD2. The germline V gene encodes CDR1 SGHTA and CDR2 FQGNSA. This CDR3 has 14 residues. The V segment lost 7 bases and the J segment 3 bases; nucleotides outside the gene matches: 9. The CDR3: CASTLASGYYEQYC. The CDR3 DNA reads TGTGCCAGCACCCTGGCTAGCGGCTACTACGAGCAGTACTGC.

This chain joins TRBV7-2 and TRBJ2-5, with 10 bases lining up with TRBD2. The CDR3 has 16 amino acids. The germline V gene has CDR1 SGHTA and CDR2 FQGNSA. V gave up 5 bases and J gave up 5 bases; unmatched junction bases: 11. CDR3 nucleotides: TGTGCCAGCAGCCGGTGGGCTAGCGGGAGAGGTGAGACCCAGTACTTC. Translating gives CASSRWASGRGETQYF.

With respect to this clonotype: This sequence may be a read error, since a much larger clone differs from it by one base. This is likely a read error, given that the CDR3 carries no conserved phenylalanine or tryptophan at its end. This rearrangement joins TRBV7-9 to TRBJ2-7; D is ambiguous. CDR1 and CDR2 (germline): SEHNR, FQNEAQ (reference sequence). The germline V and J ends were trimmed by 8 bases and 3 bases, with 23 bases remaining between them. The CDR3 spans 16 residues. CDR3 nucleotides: TGTGCCAGCTTAGCCCGAAACCCGGCTTCCGGCTACGAGCAGTACCTC. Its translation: CASLARNPASGYEQYL.

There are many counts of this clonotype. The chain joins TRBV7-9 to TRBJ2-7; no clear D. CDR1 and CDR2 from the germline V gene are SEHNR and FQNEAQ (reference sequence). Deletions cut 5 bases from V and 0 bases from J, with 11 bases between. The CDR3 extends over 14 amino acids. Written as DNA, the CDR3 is TGTGCCAGCAGCCCCCGGACGGGCTCCTACGAGCAGTACTTC. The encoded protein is CASSPRTGSYEQYF.

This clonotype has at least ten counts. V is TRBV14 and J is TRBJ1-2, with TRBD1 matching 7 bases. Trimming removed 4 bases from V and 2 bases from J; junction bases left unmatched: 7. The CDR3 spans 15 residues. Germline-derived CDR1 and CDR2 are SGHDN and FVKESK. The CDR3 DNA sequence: TGTGCCAGCAGCCCCCTAGACAGGGAGAACTATGGCTACACCTTC. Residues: CASSPLDRENYGYTF.

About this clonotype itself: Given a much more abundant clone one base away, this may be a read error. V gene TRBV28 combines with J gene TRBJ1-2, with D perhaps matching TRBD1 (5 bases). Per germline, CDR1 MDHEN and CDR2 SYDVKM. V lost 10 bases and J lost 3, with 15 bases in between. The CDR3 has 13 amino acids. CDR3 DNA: TGTGCCATTAGGGACTTCTCTGACTATGGCTACACCTTC. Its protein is CAIRDFSDYGYTF.

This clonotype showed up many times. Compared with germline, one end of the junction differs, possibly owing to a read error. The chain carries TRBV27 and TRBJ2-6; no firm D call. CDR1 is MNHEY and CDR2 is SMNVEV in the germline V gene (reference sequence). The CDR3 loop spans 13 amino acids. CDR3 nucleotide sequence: TGTGCCTGCAGATTCACTGGGGCCAACGTCCTGACTTTC. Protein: CACRFTGANVLTF.

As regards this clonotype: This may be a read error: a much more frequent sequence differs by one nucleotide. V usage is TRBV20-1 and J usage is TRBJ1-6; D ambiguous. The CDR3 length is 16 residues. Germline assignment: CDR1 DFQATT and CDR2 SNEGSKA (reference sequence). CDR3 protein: CSAIKATSSSNSPPHF. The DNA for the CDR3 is TGCAGTGCAATAAAGGCCACGAGCTCCTCTAATTCACCCCCCCACTTT.

CDR3 loop: CAISGTGQGSEKLFF. CDR3 DNA: TGTGCCATCAGTGGAACGGGACAGGGGAGTGAAAAACTGTTTTTT. V gene TRBV10-3 combines with J gene TRBJ1-4; 10 bases agree with TRBD1. V shed 4 bases and J 7 bases; nucleotides not matched to a gene: 6. Germline V CDR1 and CDR2: ENHRY, SYGVKD. The CDR3 totals 15 residues.

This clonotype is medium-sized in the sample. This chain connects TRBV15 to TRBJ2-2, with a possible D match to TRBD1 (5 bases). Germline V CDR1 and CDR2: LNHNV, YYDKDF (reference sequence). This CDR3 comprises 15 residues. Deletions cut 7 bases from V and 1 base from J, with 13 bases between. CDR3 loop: CATKAGRRNTGELFF. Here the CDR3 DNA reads TGTGCCACCAAGGCAGGGCGCAGGAACACCGGGGAGCTGTTTTTT.

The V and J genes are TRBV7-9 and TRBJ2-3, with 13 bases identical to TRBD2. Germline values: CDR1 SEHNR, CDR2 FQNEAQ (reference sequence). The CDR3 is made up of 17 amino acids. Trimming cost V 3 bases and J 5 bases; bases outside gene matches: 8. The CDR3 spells CASSFTSGRAGGDTQYF. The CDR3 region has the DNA TGTGCCAGCAGCTTTACTAGCGGGAGGGCCGGTGGAGATACGCAGTATTTT.

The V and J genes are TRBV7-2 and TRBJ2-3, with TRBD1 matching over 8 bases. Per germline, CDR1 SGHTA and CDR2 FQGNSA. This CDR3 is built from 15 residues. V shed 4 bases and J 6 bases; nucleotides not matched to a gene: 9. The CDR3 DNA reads TGTGCCAGCAGCTCTCTGACAGGGGTGGCGGATACGCAGTATTTT. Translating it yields CASSSLTGVADTQYF.

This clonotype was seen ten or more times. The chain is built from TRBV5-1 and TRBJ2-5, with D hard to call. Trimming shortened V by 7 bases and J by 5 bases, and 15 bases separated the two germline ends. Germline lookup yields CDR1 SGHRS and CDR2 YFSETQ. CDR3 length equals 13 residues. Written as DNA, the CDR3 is TGCGCCAGCCGGATGGGAACCGTTGAGACCCAGTACTTC. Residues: CASRMGTVETQYF.

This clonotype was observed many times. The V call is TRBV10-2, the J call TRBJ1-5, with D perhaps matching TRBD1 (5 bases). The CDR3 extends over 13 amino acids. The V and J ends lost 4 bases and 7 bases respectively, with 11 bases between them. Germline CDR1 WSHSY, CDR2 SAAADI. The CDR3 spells CASSAGALQPQHF. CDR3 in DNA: TGCGCCAGCAGTGCTGGGGCTCTCCAGCCCCAGCATTTT.

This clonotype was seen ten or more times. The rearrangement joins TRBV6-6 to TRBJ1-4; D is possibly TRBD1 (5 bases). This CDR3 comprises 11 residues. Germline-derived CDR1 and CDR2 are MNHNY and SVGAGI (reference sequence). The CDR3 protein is CAGATNEKLFF. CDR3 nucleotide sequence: TGTGCGGGGGCAACTAATGAAAAACTGTTTTTT.

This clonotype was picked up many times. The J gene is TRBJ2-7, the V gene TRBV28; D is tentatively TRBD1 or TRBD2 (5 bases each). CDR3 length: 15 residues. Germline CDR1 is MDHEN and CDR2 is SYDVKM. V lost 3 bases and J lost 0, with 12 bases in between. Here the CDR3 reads CASSLMGPLSYEQYF. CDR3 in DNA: TGTGCCAGCAGTTTGATGGGACCCCTCTCCTACGAGCAGTACTTC.

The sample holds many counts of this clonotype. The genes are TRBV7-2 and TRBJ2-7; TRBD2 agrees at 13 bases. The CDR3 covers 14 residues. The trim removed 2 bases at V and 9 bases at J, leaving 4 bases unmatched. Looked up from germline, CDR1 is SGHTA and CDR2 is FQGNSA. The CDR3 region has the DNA TGTGCCAGCAGCTTACAACTAGCGGGAGGGGGGCAGTACTTC. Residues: CASSLQLAGGGQYF.

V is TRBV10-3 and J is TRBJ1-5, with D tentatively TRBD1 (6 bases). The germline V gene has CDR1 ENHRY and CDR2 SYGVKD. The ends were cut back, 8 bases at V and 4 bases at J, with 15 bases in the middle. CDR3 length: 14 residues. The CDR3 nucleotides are TGTGCCATCTCTCTGGGGGCTGGGAATCAGCCCCAGCATTTT. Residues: CAISLGAGNQPQHF.

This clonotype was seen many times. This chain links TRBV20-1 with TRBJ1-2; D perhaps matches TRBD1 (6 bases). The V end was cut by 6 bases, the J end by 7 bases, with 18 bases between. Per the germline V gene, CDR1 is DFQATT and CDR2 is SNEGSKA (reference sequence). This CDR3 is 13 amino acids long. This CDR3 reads CSAGGHRALGYTF. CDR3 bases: TGCAGTGCAGGAGGACACAGGGCCCTTGGCTACACCTTC.